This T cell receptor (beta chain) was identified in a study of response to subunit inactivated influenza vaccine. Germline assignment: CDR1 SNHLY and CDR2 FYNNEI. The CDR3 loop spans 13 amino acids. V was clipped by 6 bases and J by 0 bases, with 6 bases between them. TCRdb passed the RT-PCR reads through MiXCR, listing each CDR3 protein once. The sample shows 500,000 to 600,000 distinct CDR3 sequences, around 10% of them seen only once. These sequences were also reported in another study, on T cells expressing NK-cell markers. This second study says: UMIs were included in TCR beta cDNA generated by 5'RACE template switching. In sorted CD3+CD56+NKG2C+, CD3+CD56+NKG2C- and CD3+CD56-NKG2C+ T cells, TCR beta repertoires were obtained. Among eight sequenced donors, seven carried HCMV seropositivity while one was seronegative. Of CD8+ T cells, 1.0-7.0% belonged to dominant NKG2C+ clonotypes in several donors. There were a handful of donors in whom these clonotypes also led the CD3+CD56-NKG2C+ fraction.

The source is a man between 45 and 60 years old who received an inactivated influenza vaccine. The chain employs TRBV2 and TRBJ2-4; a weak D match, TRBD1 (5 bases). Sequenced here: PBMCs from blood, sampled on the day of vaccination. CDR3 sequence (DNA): TGTGCCAGCAGGACAGTAGCCAAAAACATTCAGTACTTC. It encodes CASRTVAKNIQYF.